This T cell receptor (beta chain) was recorded in a study of breast tumors, draining lymph nodes, adjacent tissues. Study findings and constraints: Most tumor T cells seemingly derive from lymph node, then expand in tumor. Compared with lymph nodes, tumors were less diverse; compared with nontumor tissue, more.

Via MiXCR, TCRdb re-called the multiplex PCR reads, giving one row per CDR3 protein. The sample lists over 10,000 distinct CDR3 sequences; around 34% were seen once. By sample fraction, this clonotype is medium-sized. What it binds is unknown. With 3 bases clipped from V and 4 bases from J, the junction kept 3 bases outside the gene matches. CDR3 length: 14 amino acids. Germline lookup yields CDR1 MGHRA and CDR2 YSYEKL. Material: breast tumor tissue. This chain links TRBV4-1 with TRBJ2-1, with 7 nucleotides matching TRBD2. The TCR was taken from a female donor with breast cancer. Some clones in this sample may be carry-over from other donors' samples. The CDR3 region is CASSQTSQYNEQFF. The DNA of the CDR3 is TGCGCCAGCAGCCAGACTAGCCAATACAATGAGCAGTTCTTC.